The 24 T cell receptor beta chains in this list originate from one sample, sequenced in a study of regulatory T cells in long-lasting Graves disease. Arm-PCR of CDR3 regions and iRepertoire HTBI primers were the basis on which TCR beta libraries were built. TCRdb fed the multiplex PCR reads into MiXCR, producing one record per CDR3 protein. The data show 400,000 to 500,000 distinct CDR3 sequences, approximately 22% seen once. Time point noted: persistent/refractory GD, antithyroid drugs over 5 years with positive TRAb. There was RNA extracted from PBMCs, and the TCR library was made from it. Specimen: peripheral blood mononuclear cells (PBMCs), collected when the disease was refractory, from a patient treated with antithyroid drugs. These receptors all come from a female donor with Graves disease.

The rearrangement uses TRBV9 and TRBJ2-2; 7 bases line up with TRBD1. J gave up 0 bases and V 2 bases, and 1 base lay outside the gene matches. Germline V lookup: CDR1 SGDLS, CDR2 YYNGEE. This CDR3 has 15 residues. In nucleotides, the CDR3 is TGTGCCAGCAGCGTTGGACAGGCGAACACCGGGGAGCTGTTTTTT. Translation: CASSVGQANTGELFF.

This clonotype was seen only a few times. A much larger clone is a single base away; this may be a read error. This chain connects TRBV12-3 or TRBV12-4 to TRBJ1-1; D possibly corresponds to TRBD1 (6 bases). This CDR3 is 14 amino acids long. For the CDR3, the DNA is TGTGCCTGCAGTAGGACAGAATCGAACACTGAAGCTTTCTTT. This encodes CACSRTESNTEAFF.

The chain recombines TRBV5-8 with TRBJ2-5; D is perhaps TRBD1 (6 bases). CDR1 SGHTS and CDR2 YDEGEE come from the germline V gene. The CDR3 is made up of 15 amino acids. V was pared by 1 base and J by 5 bases, with 15 bases between. Written as DNA, the CDR3 is TGTGCCAGCAGCTTGAGGCGTTGGGGGCGGGAGACCCAGTACTTC. Its protein is CASSLRRWGRETQYF.

A remark on this clonotype: At one boundary the junction diverges from the germline segment, which might be a read error. V gene TRBV6-1 combines with J gene TRBJ2-6; D is possibly TRBD2 (6 bases). Germline V lookup: CDR1 MNHNS, CDR2 SASEGT. The CDR3 length is 19 residues. The CDR3 coding sequence is TGTGCCGGCAGGTGGGGGAGGACGGGAATGAGCTCTGGGGCCAACGTCCTGACTTTC. Protein sequence: CAGRWGRTGMSSGANVLTF.

This clonotype was found a few times. This chain uses TRBV6-1 with TRBJ1-2; D is ambiguous. The CDR3 totals 12 residues. Germline lookup yields CDR1 MNHNS and CDR2 SASEGT. With 8 bases removed from V and 8 bases from J, the gap between germline ends came to 15 bases. In nucleotides, the CDR3 is TGTGCCAGCGGGCCGAGTGGGGAAGGCTACACCTTC. This sequence encodes CASGPSGEGYTF.

The V call is TRBV19, the J call TRBJ2-7, with D perhaps TRBD1 (6 bases). V was clipped by 5 bases and J by 6 bases, with 20 bases between them. CDR3 length: 15 amino acids. Germline lookup yields CDR1 LNHDA and CDR2 SQIVND (reference sequence). The CDR3 spells CASSPARGFGGEQYF. DNA for the CDR3: TGTGCCAGTAGTCCGGCGAGGGGGTTTGGTGGCGAGCAGTACTTC.

This clonotype was found many times. The chain recombines TRBV27 with TRBJ2-5, with 8 bases lining up with TRBD1. This CDR3 region has 16 residues. With 3 bases clipped from V and 3 bases from J, the junction kept 9 bases outside the gene matches. Germline V gene lookup returns CDR1 MNHEY and CDR2 SMNVEV (reference sequence). The CDR3 sequence is CASSFNPGTGKETQYF. In nucleotides, the CDR3 is TGTGCCAGCAGTTTCAACCCCGGGACAGGAAAAGAGACCCAGTACTTC.

At least ten counts were recorded for this clonotype. The chain carries TRBV2 and TRBJ1-1, with D tentatively TRBD1 (6 bases). V was cut by 6 bases and J by 3 bases, with 17 bases left in between. Per germline, CDR1 SNHLY and CDR2 FYNNEI. The CDR3 has 15 residues. CDR3 protein: CASRDTRSGDTEAFF. CDR3 coding DNA: TGTGCCAGCAGAGACACCCGATCAGGGGACACTGAAGCTTTCTTT.

This clonotype was recorded at least ten times. This chain uses TRBV2 with TRBJ2-7, with D maybe TRBD1 (6 bases). CDR3 length equals 14 residues. Germline V lookup: CDR1 SNHLY, CDR2 FYNNEI. Trimming took off 6 bases at V and 4 bases at J, with 16 bases between the two ends. CDR3 DNA: TGTGCCAGCAGCAGGGGTAGGGCCCAATACGAGCAGTACTTC. Its translation is CASSRGRAQYEQYF.

This chain joins TRBV9 and TRBJ1-6; D is unresolved. V was pared by 3 bases and J by 9 bases, with 13 bases between. The germline gives CDR1 SGDLS, CDR2 YYNGEE. CDR3 length: 14 amino acids. Written as DNA, the CDR3 is TGTGCCAGCAGCGCCCTAGTTTCCGCTTCACCCCTCCACTTT. Encoded protein: CASSALVSASPLHF.

The V call is TRBV5-1, the J call TRBJ2-4, with D uncertain. CDR3 size: 17 residues. Germline V gives CDR1 SGHRS, CDR2 YFSETQ. V was shortened by 0 bases and J by 1 base, with 14 bases between the two germline ends. CDR3 in DNA: TGCGCCAGCAGCTTGGTGGGCACCTCCTATGCCAAAAACATTCAGTACTTC. It translates to CASSLVGTSYAKNIQYF.

This clonotype showed up many times. The chain combines TRBV20-1 with TRBJ1-2; weak D call: TRBD1 (6 bases). Germline V lookup: CDR1 DFQATT, CDR2 SNEGSKA (reference sequence). The CDR3 runs to 14 residues. The CDR3 is CSHSRQGSVYGYTF. The CDR3 bases are TGCAGCCACTCCCGCCAGGGGTCCGTCTATGGCTACACCTTC.

In this sample, this clonotype turned up many times. The chain employs TRBV20-1 and TRBJ2-7, with 9 bases lining up with TRBD2. J was trimmed by 4 bases and V by 0 bases; bases with no gene match: 7. The CDR3 loop spans 15 amino acids. Germline V gene sequence: CDR1 DFQATT, CDR2 SNEGSKA (reference sequence). The CDR3 reads CSAREREGLTYEQYF. CDR3 nucleotide sequence: TGCAGTGCTAGAGAGCGGGAGGGCCTGACTTACGAGCAGTACTTC.

Concerning this clonotype: One junction end does not reproduce the germline sequence, and a read error may be involved. V is TRBV7-2 and J is TRBJ1-1; a possible D gene is TRBD1 (6 bases). CDR1 is SGHTA and CDR2 is FQGNSA in the germline V gene. This CDR3 is 15 amino acids long. The CDR3 nucleotides read TGCGCCAGCAGCCAAGGGGGGAATGAAGCGACTGAAGCTTTCTTT. Protein product: CASSQGGNEATEAFF.

The chain is built from TRBV5-1 and TRBJ1-3; D ambiguous. Deletions cut 4 bases from V and 0 bases from J, with 8 bases between. The CDR3 extends over 14 amino acids. The germline CDR1 and CDR2 sequences are SGHRS and YFSETQ. This chain's CDR3 is CASSLSASGNTIYF. The CDR3 nucleotides read TGCGCCAGCAGCCTCTCCGCCTCTGGAAACACCATATATTTT.

The V call is TRBV19, the J call TRBJ1-1; D call uncertain. The CDR3 contains 14 residues. Deletions cut 1 base from V and 3 bases from J, with 9 bases between. The germline V gene has CDR1 LNHDA and CDR2 SQIVND (reference sequence). In DNA form, the CDR3 reads TGTGCCAGTAGTATAGGCGGGGTCTACACTGAAGCTTTCTTT. Translating it yields CASSIGGVYTEAFF. Full variable domain (remainder filled in from reference TRBV19 and TRBJ1-1): DGGITQSPKYLFRKEGQNVTLSCEQNLNHDAMYWYRQDPGQGLRLIYYSQIVNDFQKGDIAEGYSVSREKKESFPLTVTSAQKNPTAFYLCASSIGGVYTEAFFGQGTRLTVV.

The chain is built from TRBV20-1 and TRBJ1-1; D uncertain. Germline V lookup: CDR1 DFQATT, CDR2 SNEGSKA (reference sequence). This CDR3 contains 10 residues. V gave up 1 base and J gave up 6 bases, with 3 bases separating them. CDR3 nucleotide sequence: TGCAGTGCTAGAGTGTCTGAAGCTTTCTTT. The encoded protein is CSARVSEAFF.

This clonotype was seen repeatedly, ten times or more. J is TRBJ1-6 and V is TRBV6-5, with unresolved D. CDR3 length equals 15 residues. The V end was cut by 4 bases, the J end by 9 bases, with 16 bases between. Looked up from germline, CDR1 is MNHEY and CDR2 is SVGAGI. This CDR3 is CASSSGGSSGSPLHF. Written as DNA, the CDR3 is TGTGCCAGCAGTTCGGGAGGGTCGTCGGGTTCACCCCTCCACTTT.

At least ten counts were recorded for this clonotype. The chain carries TRBV6-1 and TRBJ2-7, with 16 bases fitting TRBD2. Germline V CDR1 and CDR2: MNHNS, SASEGT. Unmatched junction bases numbered 8, after V lost 6 bases and J lost 6 bases. The CDR3 sequence is 16 residues long. This CDR3 reads CASRSGLAGGPLEQYF. CDR3 in DNA: TGTGCCAGCAGATCGGGACTAGCGGGAGGGCCTCTCGAGCAGTACTTC.

This clonotype was found once. This chain links TRBV7-9 with TRBJ1-2; perhaps TRBD1 as D (6 bases). The germline gives CDR1 SEHNR, CDR2 FQNEAQ (reference sequence). This CDR3 has 14 amino acids. The germline V and J ends were trimmed by 4 bases and 2 bases, with 11 bases remaining between them. CDR3: CASSSQTGNYGYTF. CDR3 nucleotide sequence: TGTGCCAGCAGCTCTCAAACAGGGAACTATGGCTACACCTTC.

The table lists this clonotype with many counts. The chain couples TRBV7-3 to TRBJ2-7; perhaps D is TRBD1 or TRBD2 (6 bases each). This CDR3 spans 13 amino acids. The germline gives CDR1 SGHTA, CDR2 FQGTGA. Trimming pared 0 bases from V and 6 bases from J, leaving 9 bases between. For the CDR3, the DNA is TGTGCCAGCAGCTTAACCAGGGGAGGCGAGCAGTACTTC. Amino acid sequence: CASSLTRGGEQYF. Combining the CDR3 with reference TRBV7-3 and TRBJ2-7 gives the whole variable domain GAGVSQTPSNKVTEKGKYVELRCDPISGHTALYWYRQSLGQGPEFLIYFQGTGAADDSGLPNDRFFAVRPEGSVSTLKIQRTERGDSAVYLCASSLTRGGEQYFGPGTRLTVT.

This clonotype was detected many times. The chain is built from TRBV13 and TRBJ1-4; D is perhaps TRBD1 (6 bases). The germline V gene encodes CDR1 PRHDT and CDR2 FYEKMQ (reference sequence). V lost 4 bases to trimming and J lost 5 bases, with 11 bases between them. The CDR3 runs 14 residues. The CDR3 loop reads CASSSPGGNEKLFF. In DNA form, the CDR3 reads TGTGCCAGCAGCTCCCCCGGGGGCAATGAAAAACTGTTTTTT.

This clonotype was recorded once. V usage is TRBV9 and J usage is TRBJ2-3, with TRBD2 matching 7 bases. Germline CDR1 and CDR2: SGDLS and YYNGEE. The CDR3 has 14 amino acids. After removal of 4 bases from V and 3 bases from J, the junction contained 5 bases not matched to a gene. The CDR3 protein is CASSPSGETDTQYF. CDR3 in DNA: TGTGCCAGCAGCCCAAGCGGGGAGACAGATACGCAGTATTTT.

In regard to this clonotype: A much more abundant neighbour one base away suggests this may be a read error. The V call is TRBV3-1, the J call TRBJ1-4; D gene unclear. Germline loops: CDR1 LGHDT, CDR2 YNNKEL (reference sequence). The CDR3 runs 13 residues. The CDR3 region has the DNA TGTGCCAGCAACCAAGAGGGCGGAGAAAAACTGTTTTTT. Translating gives CASNQEGGEKLFF.